The clone carrying this T cell receptor beta chain was seen a handful of times. Its antigen is undetermined. The source of the sample is a study of spatial heterogeneity in lung cancer. Study as a whole: Sequences of the beta chain were consistently detected in greater numbers than alpha-chain sequences. Points from the study as a whole: Ubiquitous, expanded tumor-derived TCRs were more frequently observed in blood at resection than at follow-up.

Time point here: sample taken at primary tumor resection. Tumor, nontumor lung or frozen PBMC supplied whole RNA, sequenced without sorting. There were roughly 72 donors, all of them untreated patients with early-stage non-small cell lung cancer. TCR cDNA molecules each carried a unique molecular identifier. Each CDR3 protein is one row after TCRdb ran MiXCR on the 5' RACE reads. Among 40,000 to 50,000 distinct CDR3 sequences, roughly 15% were seen once, and the ten largest hold 55% to 70%. The TCR was taken from a male donor with early-stage non-small cell lung cancer. The starting material was PBMCs, obtained at surgery.

The DNA of the CDR3 is TGTGCCAGTAGTATAGGTGATAATGAGCAGTTCTTC. Translating gives CASSIGDNEQFF. The chain employs TRBV19 and TRBJ2-1; D ambiguous. Trimming took off 1 base at V and 7 bases at J, with 5 bases between the two ends. Per germline, CDR1 LNHDA and CDR2 SQIVND (reference sequence). This CDR3 spans 12 amino acids.